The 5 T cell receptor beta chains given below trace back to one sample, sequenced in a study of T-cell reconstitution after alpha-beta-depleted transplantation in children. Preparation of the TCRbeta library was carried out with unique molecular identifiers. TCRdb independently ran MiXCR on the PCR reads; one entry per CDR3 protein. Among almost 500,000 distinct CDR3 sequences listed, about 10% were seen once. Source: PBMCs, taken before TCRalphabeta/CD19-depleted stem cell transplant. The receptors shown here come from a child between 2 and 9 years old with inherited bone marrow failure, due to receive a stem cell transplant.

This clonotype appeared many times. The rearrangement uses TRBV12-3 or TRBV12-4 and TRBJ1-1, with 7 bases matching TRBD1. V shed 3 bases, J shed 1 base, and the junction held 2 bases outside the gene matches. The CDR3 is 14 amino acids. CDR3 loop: CASSFGDRNTEAFF. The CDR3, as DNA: TGTGCCAGCAGTTTCGGGGACAGGAACACTGAAGCTTTCTTT.

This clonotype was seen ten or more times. CDR3 loop: CASSLELAADGAEQFF. In DNA, the CDR3 is TGCGCCAGCAGCTTGGAACTAGCTGCCGATGGGGCTGAGCAGTTCTTC. The J gene is TRBJ2-1, the V gene TRBV5-1; tentatively, D is TRBD2 (6 bases). The CDR3 extends over 16 amino acids. The germline V gene encodes CDR1 SGHRS and CDR2 YFSETQ. Trimming cost V 0 bases and J 9 bases, with 19 bases left between them.

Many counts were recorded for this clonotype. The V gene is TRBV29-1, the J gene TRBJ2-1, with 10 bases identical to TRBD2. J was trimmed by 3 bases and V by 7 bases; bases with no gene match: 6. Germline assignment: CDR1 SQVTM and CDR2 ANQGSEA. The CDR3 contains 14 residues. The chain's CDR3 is CSAAGTSDYNEQFF. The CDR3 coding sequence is TGCAGCGCTGCCGGGACTAGCGACTACAATGAGCAGTTCTTC.

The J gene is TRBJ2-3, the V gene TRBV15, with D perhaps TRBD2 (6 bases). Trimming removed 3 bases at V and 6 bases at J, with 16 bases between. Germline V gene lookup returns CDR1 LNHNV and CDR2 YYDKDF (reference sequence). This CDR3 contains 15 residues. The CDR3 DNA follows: TGTGCCACCAGCAGGTCCGGGAGCGGGTTGGATACGCAGTATTTT. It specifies CATSRSGSGLDTQYF.

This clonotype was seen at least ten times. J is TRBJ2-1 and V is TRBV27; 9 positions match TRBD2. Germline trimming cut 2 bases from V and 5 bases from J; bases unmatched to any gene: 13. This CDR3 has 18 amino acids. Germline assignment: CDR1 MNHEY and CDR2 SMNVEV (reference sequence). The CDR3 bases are TGTGCCAGCAGTTTAAGGGGCCTAGCGGGAAAGGGCCACAATGAGCAGTTCTTC. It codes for CASSLRGLAGKGHNEQFF.